This T cell receptor (beta chain) appears in the sequencing data of a study of CD8 T cells in ankylosing spondylitis. Points from the study as a whole: Disease-linked clones, CD8+, were relatively rare in peripheral blood. Disease-associated clones were reportedly significantly overrepresented in matched ankylosing spondylitis synovial fluid. Prior literature has documented some motif variants in synovial fluid and blood from reactive arthritis. A TCR beta motif of about eight highly homologous variants seemed to mark ankylosing spondylitis blood.

MiXCR, run by TCRdb on the 5' RACE reads, gives a single entry per CDR3 protein. The profile shows approximately 400,000 distinct CDR3 sequences, more than 15% of them singletons. About this clonotype: Its target is unknown.

The CDR3 is 13 amino acids. The germline V gene encodes CDR1 SGHRS and CDR2 YFSETQ. Trimming pared 3 bases from V and 8 bases from J, leaving 13 bases between. Sequenced input: blood, either unsorted or a sorted T cell fraction (not recorded which). The chain carries TRBV5-1 and TRBJ2-3; weak D call: TRBD2 (6 bases). This receptor was obtained from a male donor with ankylosing spondylitis. CDR3 sequence reads: CASSSGGEGTQYF. The CDR3 DNA is TGCGCCAGCAGCTCCGGGGGAGAGGGTACGCAGTATTTT.